The 32 T cell receptor beta chains reported below all come from one sample, sequenced in a study of beta chain features in type 1 diabetes. The sequenced template was cDNA made from the entire isolated RNA. Sequencing used immunoSEQ multiplex PCR; TCRdb keeps in-frame clones, though not all of them. This table has a few hundred thousand clones, around 9.6% appearing once. The sequencing sample was made of naive CD4+ T cells from blood. These receptors all come from a woman in her late teens or twenties in good health.

This clone was seen a few times. V and J are TRBV5-4 and TRBJ2-2, with 10 bases fitting TRBD2. The V gene end was trimmed by 1 base and the J gene end by 6 bases; junction bases not matched to a gene: 3. Germline-derived CDR1 and CDR2 are SGHNT and YYREEE (reference sequence). The CDR3 length is 15 residues. The CDR3 loop reads CASSLFSGRPGELFF. In nucleotides, the CDR3 is TGTGCCAGCAGCTTGTTTAGCGGGAGGCCCGGGGAGCTGTTTTTT.

This clone appeared a few times. V gene TRBV27 combines with J gene TRBJ1-1, with 7 nucleotides matching TRBD1. The CDR3 has 13 residues. The V gene's germline CDR1 is MNHEY and CDR2 SMNVEV (reference sequence). The junction had 2 bases not matched to a gene; V was cut back by 1 base and J by 6 bases. CDR3 coding DNA: TGTGCCAGCAGTTTATACGGGACAGCTGAAGCTTTCTTT. It yields the protein CASSLYGTAEAFF.

This clone was counted a single time. V usage is TRBV6-6 and J usage is TRBJ1-1, with 8 bases that match TRBD1. Germline CDR1 is MNHNY and CDR2 is SVGAGI (reference sequence). V lost 5 bases to trimming and J lost 0 bases; unmatched junction nucleotides: 2. CDR3 length: 14 residues. The CDR3 region has the DNA TGTGCCAGCAGTAGGACAGGGTTGAACACTGAAGCTTTCTTT. As protein: CASSRTGLNTEAFF.

This clone was found a few times. The rearrangement uses TRBV5-6 and TRBJ1-2, with 7 bases aligning to TRBD1. This CDR3 has 13 amino acids. V gave up 4 bases and J gave up 2 bases; unmatched junction bases: 2. Germline assignment: CDR1 SGHDT and CDR2 YYEEEE. The CDR3 region has the DNA TGTGCCAGCAGCCCGGACAGGAACTATGGCTACACCTTC. It is translated as CASSPDRNYGYTF. The variable domain in full, completed from reference TRBV5-6 and TRBJ1-2, reads DAGVTQSPTHLIKTRGQQVTLRCSPKSGHDTVSWYQQALGQGPQFIFQYYEEEERQRGNFPDRFSGHQFPNYSSELNVNALLLGDSALYLCASSPDRNYGYTFGSGTRLTVV.

The rearrangement uses TRBV6-5 and TRBJ1-6, with no clear D. The ends were cut back, 6 bases at V and 0 bases at J, with 9 bases in the middle. Germline V lookup: CDR1 MNHEY, CDR2 SVGAGI. CDR3 length equals 15 residues. The CDR3 here is CASRTQDSYNSPLHF. CDR3 bases: TGTGCCAGCAGGACCCAGGACTCCTATAATTCACCCCTCCACTTT.

This clone has more than one count but fewer than ten. This chain links TRBV6-5 with TRBJ1-3, with D possibly being TRBD1 (6 bases). The CDR3 length is 15 residues. V shed 6 bases and J shed 0 bases, with 12 bases lying between them. Looked up from germline, CDR1 is MNHEY and CDR2 is SVGAGI. CDR3 residues: CASRRGADSGNTIYF. CDR3 coding DNA: TGTGCCAGCAGACGGGGGGCAGACTCTGGAAACACCATATATTTT.

The chain uses TRBV5-4 and TRBJ1-1; 10 nucleotides match TRBD1. Trimming took 3 bases from V and 10 from J; bases not matched to a gene: 9. The CDR3 has 14 amino acids. The germline V gene encodes CDR1 SGHNT and CDR2 YYREEE (reference sequence). In nucleotides, the CDR3 is TGTGCCAGCAGCTCGCTAGGGACAGGGGTAGTAGCTTTCTTT. As protein: CASSSLGTGVVAFF.

This clone was picked up a small number of times. In nucleotides, the CDR3 is TGTGCCTGGAGTGGGGGGCCGAAAACTGAAGCTTTCTTT. Its protein product is CAWSGGPKTEAFF. This rearrangement joins TRBV30 to TRBJ1-1; possible D gene TRBD1, 6 bases. Trimming left V 1 base short and J 5 bases short, with 11 bases between. The germline gives CDR1 GTSNPN, CDR2 SVGIG (reference sequence). CDR3 length equals 13 residues.

This rearrangement joins TRBV9 to TRBJ1-2, with D unresolved. The CDR3 is made up of 14 amino acids. Trimming left V 4 bases short and J 0 bases short, with 10 bases between. Germline V CDR1 and CDR2: SGDLS, YYNGEE. CDR3 region: CASSPSIANYGYTF. The CDR3, as DNA: TGTGCCAGCAGCCCATCTATAGCTAACTATGGCTACACCTTC.

The chain combines TRBV5-1 with TRBJ2-3, with 10 bases that match TRBD1. Per the germline V gene, CDR1 is SGHRS and CDR2 is YFSETQ. V shed 2 bases, J shed 3 bases, and the junction held 6 bases outside the gene matches. The CDR3 loop spans 16 amino acids. Here the CDR3 reads CASSFNADRGTDTQYF. CDR3 in DNA: TGCGCCAGCAGCTTCAACGCGGACAGGGGGACAGATACGCAGTATTTT.

The chain is built from TRBV4-1 and TRBJ1-1, with TRBD1 as a possible D gene (6 bases). The CDR3 is 16 amino acids. Germline CDR1 is MGHRA and CDR2 is YSYEKL. With 0 bases removed from V and 4 bases from J, the gap between germline ends came to 15 bases. The chain's CDR3 is CASSQDPQGGATEAFF. In nucleotides, the CDR3 is TGCGCCAGCAGCCAAGATCCCCAAGGGGGGGCCACTGAAGCTTTCTTT.

The V gene is TRBV11-3, the J gene TRBJ2-1; 8 nucleotides match TRBD2. Germline V gives CDR1 SGHNT, CDR2 YENEEA. The CDR3 is 12 residues long. V trimming: 5 bases; J trimming: 16 bases; junction bases outside the gene matches: 10. This CDR3 reads CASSASDGREFF. The CDR3 nucleotides are TGTGCCAGCAGCGCCTCGGACGGGAGGGAATTCTTC.

The rearrangement uses TRBV30 and TRBJ1-5; TRBD1 aligns across 7 bases. V trimming: 4 bases; J trimming: 5 bases; junction bases outside the gene matches: 8. CDR1 is GTSNPN and CDR2 is SVGIG in the germline V gene (reference sequence). The CDR3 is 14 residues long. The CDR3 nucleotides are TGTGCCTGGAATAGGGGACAGACCGATCAGCCCCAGCATTTT. Translated: CAWNRGQTDQPQHF.

This clone was observed a few times. The genes are TRBV20-1 and TRBJ1-5, with 8 positions matching TRBD1. Germline V gives CDR1 DFQATT, CDR2 SNEGSKA (reference sequence). The CDR3 contains 11 residues. The CDR3 loop is CTPGQGQPQHF. For the CDR3, the DNA is TGCACCCCCGGACAGGGCCAGCCCCAGCATTTT.

This clone was picked up a small number of times. This sequence joins TRBV27 and TRBJ2-5, with 8 bases identical to TRBD2. The CDR3 is 15 residues long. The trim removed 4 bases at V and 5 bases at J, leaving 9 bases unmatched. Germline CDR1 MNHEY, CDR2 SMNVEV (reference sequence). The CDR3 is CASSSAGAGEETQYF. The CDR3 DNA is TGTGCCAGCAGTTCGGCTGGAGCGGGAGAGGAGACCCAGTACTTC.

A few counts support this clone. The genes are TRBV27 and TRBJ1-1, with D perhaps TRBD1 (5 bases). Germline V gene sequence: CDR1 MNHEY, CDR2 SMNVEV (reference sequence). Trimming took off 7 bases at V and 11 bases at J, with 20 bases between the two ends. This CDR3 contains 13 residues. The CDR3 protein is CASIPGGGLRAFF. The CDR3 region has the DNA TGTGCCAGCATTCCGGGCGGGGGACTGCGGGCTTTCTTT.

This clone was observed a handful of times. V usage is TRBV6-1 and J usage is TRBJ2-6; D is uncertain. Germline V gene sequence: CDR1 MNHNS, CDR2 SASEGT. Trimming took 3 bases from V and 0 from J, leaving 9 bases between them. CDR3 length equals 16 residues. The CDR3 DNA reads TGTGCCAGCAGTGAGTTGGCCAACTCTGGGGCCAACGTCCTGACTTTC. As protein: CASSELANSGANVLTF.

This chain uses TRBV6-6 with TRBJ2-3; D might be TRBD1 (5 bases). Trimming removed 2 bases from V and 4 bases from J, with 10 bases in between. Looked up from germline, CDR1 is MNHNY and CDR2 is SVGAGI (reference sequence). There are 14 residues in the CDR3. DNA for the CDR3: TGTGCCAGCAGTTACCTCCAGGGATCAGATACGCAGTATTTT. The encoded protein is CASSYLQGSDTQYF.

This clone was observed a handful of times. The CDR3 DNA reads as TGTGCCACCAGAGCGGTTAGCACAGATACGCAGTATTTT. This sequence encodes CATRAVSTDTQYF. This rearrangement joins TRBV9 to TRBJ2-3; tentatively, D is TRBD2 (5 bases). V shed 9 bases and J shed 0 bases, with 11 bases lying between them. Germline-derived CDR1 and CDR2 are SGDLS and YYNGEE. The CDR3 consists of 13 residues. The variable domain in full, with the rest retrieved from reference TRBV9 and TRBJ2-3, is DSGVTQTPKHLITATGQRVTLRCSPRSGDLSVYWYQQSLDQGLQFLIQYYNGEERAKGNILERFSAQQFPDLHSELNLSSLELGDSALYFCATRAVSTDTQYFGPGTRLTVL.

This chain links TRBV6-6 with TRBJ1-1, with TRBD1 matching over 7 bases. J gave up 6 bases and V 4 bases, and 8 bases lay outside the gene matches. This CDR3 spans 14 amino acids. The germline V gene encodes CDR1 MNHNY and CDR2 SVGAGI (reference sequence). CDR3 bases: TGTGCCAGCAGTTCTCGACAGGGTGGAGCTGAAGCTTTCTTT. It yields the protein CASSSRQGGAEAFF.

This clone has only a few counts. The V and J genes are TRBV5-1 and TRBJ2-7, with 9 bases lining up with TRBD2. Germline CDR1 is SGHRS and CDR2 is YFSETQ. The CDR3 has 15 residues. V lost 0 bases and J lost 3; bases outside the gene matches: 4. The CDR3 spells CASSLVASGNYEQYF. CDR3 nucleotides: TGCGCCAGCAGCTTGGTGGCTAGCGGGAACTACGAGCAGTACTTC.

The chain combines TRBV30 with TRBJ2-7, with 16 positions matching TRBD2. The CDR3 covers 18 residues. With 2 bases clipped from V and 4 bases from J, the junction kept 11 bases outside the gene matches. CDR1 is GTSNPN and CDR2 is SVGIG in the germline V gene (reference sequence). The CDR3, as DNA: TGTGCCTGGAGTCCCTACCCCCCGGGACTAGCGGGAGGGTACGAGCAGTACTTC. As protein: CAWSPYPPGLAGGYEQYF. The full variable domain, rest sourced from reference TRBV30 and TRBJ2-7, is SQTIHQWPATLVQPVGSPLSLECTVEGTSNPNLYWYRQAAGRGLQLLFYSVGIGQISSEVPQNLSASRPQDRQFILSSKKLLLSDSGFYLCAWSPYPPGLAGGYEQYFGPGTRLTVT.

This clone has only a few counts. The chain links TRBV5-4 to TRBJ1-6; 7 bases align to TRBD1. The V segment lost 4 bases and the J segment 8 bases; nucleotides outside the gene matches: 9. From germline, CDR1 is SGHNT and CDR2 YYREEE (reference sequence). CDR3 size: 15 residues. Here the CDR3 DNA reads TGTGCCAGCAGCGGAGGACAGGCCTTTGATTCACCCCTCCACTTT. Translation: CASSGGQAFDSPLHF.

The chain carries TRBV6-6 and TRBJ1-2; D remains unclear. Germline V gene lookup returns CDR1 MNHNY and CDR2 SVGAGI (reference sequence). This CDR3 contains 14 residues. V was trimmed by 6 bases and J by 4 bases, leaving 15 bases between them. The CDR3 loop is CASRMEGGSYGYTF. In DNA, the CDR3 is TGTGCCAGCAGAATGGAAGGAGGGAGCTATGGCTACACCTTC.

The chain uses TRBV6-1 and TRBJ2-7; TRBD2 matches at 10 bases. There are 13 residues in the CDR3. Germline V CDR1 and CDR2: MNHNS, SASEGT. The trim removed 6 bases at V and 5 bases at J, leaving 4 bases unmatched. The CDR3 sequence: CASRPSGSHEQYF. CDR3 in DNA: TGTGCCAGCAGGCCTAGCGGGAGCCACGAGCAGTACTTC.

This clone has more than one count but fewer than ten. The chain links TRBV5-1 to TRBJ2-5; TRBD1 agrees at 7 bases. This CDR3 spans 15 amino acids. CDR1 and CDR2 from the germline V gene are SGHRS and YFSETQ. V lost 3 bases to trimming and J lost 3 bases; unmatched junction nucleotides: 8. In DNA form, the CDR3 reads TGCGCCAGCAGCTCCCAGGGGACAGATGAAGAGACCCAGTACTTC. Encoded protein: CASSSQGTDEETQYF.

The table lists this clone with a few counts. This chain joins TRBV14 and TRBJ2-6; a weak D match, TRBD1 (5 bases). CDR1 and CDR2 from the germline V gene are SGHDN and FVKESK. The ends were cut back, 8 bases at V and 2 bases at J, with 22 bases in the middle. The CDR3 covers 18 residues. CDR3 sequence (DNA): TGTGCCAGCTCGATAGGTATCAGGGCCTTCGCTGGGGCCAACGTCCTGACTTTC. Amino acid sequence: CASSIGIRAFAGANVLTF.

This clone was picked up a small number of times. This chain joins TRBV11-2 and TRBJ2-1, with D maybe TRBD2 (6 bases). The ends were cut back, 1 base at V and 6 bases at J, with 7 bases in the middle. Germline lookup yields CDR1 SGHAT and CDR2 FQNNGV. The length of the CDR3 is 13 residues. The CDR3 loop is CASSLGEVNEQFF. The CDR3 nucleotides read TGTGCCAGCAGCTTAGGGGAGGTCAATGAGCAGTTCTTC.

The chain recombines TRBV5-6 with TRBJ2-1; tentative D call: TRBD2 (5 bases). This CDR3 spans 17 amino acids. Trimming removed 4 bases at V and 3 bases at J, with 20 bases between. Germline V gives CDR1 SGHDT, CDR2 YYEEEE. The CDR3 protein is CASSATVGLTNYNEQFF. CDR3 in DNA: TGTGCCAGCAGCGCGACGGTAGGACTGACGAACTACAATGAGCAGTTCTTC.

The chain has TRBV5-4 and TRBJ1-2; no firm D call. V lost 4 bases and J 2 bases, leaving 9 bases between the germline ends. This CDR3 comprises 13 residues. Germline V gene data show CDR1 as SGHNT and CDR2 as YYREEE (reference sequence). In DNA, the CDR3 is TGTGCCAGCAGCCTTGGAGGGAACTATGGCTACACCTTC. It codes for CASSLGGNYGYTF.

This clone has a handful of counts. This chain connects TRBV19 to TRBJ2-1; perhaps TRBD2 as D (5 bases). V was pared by 7 bases and J by 9 bases, with 22 bases between. This CDR3 is built from 15 residues. From germline, CDR1 is LNHDA and CDR2 SQIVND (reference sequence). CDR3 protein: CASMTPKPLGGEQFF. CDR3 nucleotides: TGTGCCAGTATGACCCCAAAGCCCCTAGGAGGTGAGCAGTTCTTC.

The J gene is TRBJ2-7, the V gene TRBV5-1; TRBD2 matches at 13 bases. The trim removed 4 bases at V and 6 bases at J, leaving 7 bases unmatched. The germline CDR1 and CDR2 sequences are SGHRS and YFSETQ. The CDR3 is 15 residues long. CDR3 DNA sequence: TGCGCCAGCAGCGTGGGACTAGCGGGATCGGGCGAGCAGTACTTC. Its translation is CASSVGLAGSGEQYF.